This entry lists 7 T cell receptor beta chains sequenced from one sample in a study of blood T cell repertoires in COVID-19 (TCRdb year 2020). Library preparation employed the immunoSEQ multiplex PCR assay. Imported from immuneACCESS, the table was reduced by TCRdb to in-frame sequences with V and J called. These copies leave out some clones; in studies compared against another copy, an unresolved V gene accounts for under half, and the cause of the remainder is not known. In all, the sample holds tens of thousands of clones, and about four fifths of those were seen once. About 2.9% of the sample lies in the top ten. Sequencing was performed on peripheral blood. The origin of the receptors is a woman aged 60-70 years with acute or convalescent COVID-19.

The chain couples TRBV4-1 to TRBJ2-1; tentatively, D is TRBD2 (5 bases). The CDR3 runs to 16 residues. Per germline, CDR1 MGHRA and CDR2 YSYEKL. V shed 4 bases and J shed 8 bases, with 21 bases lying between them. The CDR3 coding sequence is TGCGCCAGCAGCCCACCGGGCCTTCCCCTCGGGGATGAGCAGTTCTTC. It encodes CASSPPGLPLGDEQFF.

V usage is TRBV6-6 and J usage is TRBJ1-3; TRBD1 matches 7 bases. The CDR3 has 14 amino acids. Germline V lookup: CDR1 MNHNY, CDR2 SVGAGI (reference sequence). V lost 11 bases to trimming and J lost 1 base; unmatched junction nucleotides: 8. The chain's CDR3 is CAGGSGGSGNTIYF. CDR3 nucleotides: TGTGCCGGCGGGTCAGGGGGTTCTGGAAACACCATATATTTT.

This chain joins TRBV6-5 and TRBJ1-2; 10 bases map to TRBD1. Looked up from germline, CDR1 is MNHEY and CDR2 is SVGAGI. The CDR3 contains 14 residues. The J segment lost 2 bases and the V segment lost 6 bases, leaving 3 bases of the junction unmatched. In DNA, the CDR3 is TGTGCCAGCAGAGGACAGGGGGGAAACTATGGCTACACCTTC. Translation: CASRGQGGNYGYTF.

V usage is TRBV18 and J usage is TRBJ1-1, with D uncertain. The CDR3 runs 14 residues. The V gene lost 3 bases and the J gene lost 1 base, with 9 bases spanning the gap. Per the germline V gene, CDR1 is KGHSH and CDR2 is LQKENI. The CDR3 protein is CASSPGLENTEAFF. The CDR3 DNA sequence: TGTGCCAGCTCACCTGGACTTGAGAACACTGAAGCTTTCTTT.

The DNA of the CDR3 is TGTGCCAGCAGTTTATCTGGGGGCCAGGTTTCACCCCTCCACTTT. Amino acids: CASSLSGGQVSPLHF. The chain has TRBV28 and TRBJ1-6, with D possibly TRBD1 on 6 matching bases. The CDR3 runs to 15 residues. Per the germline V gene, CDR1 is MDHEN and CDR2 is SYDVKM. The ends were cut back, 1 base at V and 9 bases at J, with 13 bases in the middle.

This chain links TRBV19 with TRBJ2-7; 9 nucleotides align to TRBD1. The CDR3 sequence is 14 residues long. The V gene's germline CDR1 is LNHDA and CDR2 SQIVND (reference sequence). The V gene end was trimmed by 8 bases and the J gene end by 5 bases; junction bases not matched to a gene: 10. CDR3 amino acids: CASESRDRENEQYF. Written as DNA, the CDR3 is TGTGCCAGTGAATCCCGGGACAGGGAAAACGAGCAGTACTTC.

The CDR3 nucleotides are TGTGCCAGCAGCCCAAGCGCCGGACAGGATCAAACTGAAGCTTTCTTT. Protein sequence: CASSPSAGQDQTEAFF. The chain links TRBV9 to TRBJ1-1, with 7 bases aligning to TRBD1. The CDR3 extends over 16 amino acids. The germline V gene has CDR1 SGDLS and CDR2 YYNGEE. V dropped 4 bases and J dropped 5; count of bases not matched to a gene: 14.